This is a list of T cell receptor beta chains from one sample in a study of cytomegalovirus exposure and HLA in healthy donors. The assay was immunoSEQ multiplex PCR, and TCRdb's table has in-frame clones only and misses some. The table includes some 160,000 clones, more than 70% detected once. Source material: PBMCs. The receptors derive from a man between 18 and 35 years old in good health and CMV-seronegative. Both conserved end residues are part of each CDR3. Each record gives: V gene, D gene, J gene, clone size, CDR3 protein, CDR3 DNA. D genes are given only for firm matches. Size values are once, few and many counts, or a class for expanded clones, and some rows have none.

>TRBV4-1|NA|TRBJ2-2|NA
CASSQEVKLTGELFF
TGCGCCAGCAGCCAAGAGGTGAAACTGACCGGGGAGCTGTTTTTT
>TRBV5-1|TRBD2|TRBJ2-1|NA
CASNLGLAGVGEQFF
TGCGCCAGCAATTTGGGACTAGCGGGAGTAGGTGAGCAGTTCTTC
>TRBV11-2|NA|TRBJ1-2|NA
CASSPGGPNYGYTF
TGTGCCAGCAGCCCTGGAGGTCCTAACTATGGCTACACCTTC
>TRBV11-3|NA|TRBJ2-2|NA
CASSSDRSNTGELFF
TGTGCCAGCAGCTCCGACAGGTCGAACACCGGGGAGCTGTTTTTT
>TRBV5-1|TRBD2|TRBJ2-7|NA
CASSWTSGPYEQYF
TGCGCCAGCAGCTGGACTAGCGGACCCTACGAGCAGTACTTC
>TRBV2|TRBD1|TRBJ1-1|NA
CASRSRQGLNTEAFF
TGTGCCAGCAGAAGCCGACAGGGCTTGAACACTGAAGCTTTCTTT
>TRBV2|NA|TRBJ2-3|few
CASSLTDTQYF
TGTGCCAGCAGTCTCACAGATACGCAGTATTTT
>TRBV4-1|NA|TRBJ1-3|NA
CASCPSAEGNTIYF
TGCGCCAGCTGTCCGAGCGCGGAGGGAAACACCATATATTTT
>TRBV6-5|NA|TRBJ1-5|NA
CASGAGDRYQPQHF
TGTGCCAGCGGCGCGGGGGATCGGTATCAGCCCCAGCATTTT
>TRBV6-9|NA|TRBJ2-4|NA
CASSSGGLAKNIQYF
TGTGCCAGCAGTTCGGGGGGCCTAGCCAAAAACATTCAGTACTTC
>TRBV27|TRBD2|TRBJ2-1|NA
CASSSPSGRAANEQFF
TGTGCCAGCAGTTCCCCGAGCGGGAGGGCCGCCAATGAGCAGTTCTTC
>TRBV7-2|NA|TRBJ2-5|NA
CASSQRGTTGQETQYF
TGTGCCAGCAGCCAAAGGGGGACGACGGGCCAGGAGACCCAGTACTTC
>TRBV27|NA|TRBJ2-1|once
CASSMGPYSYNEQFF
TGTGCCAGCAGTATGGGGCCATACTCCTACAATGAGCAGTTCTTC
>TRBV4-1|NA|TRBJ2-1|NA
CASSQEVGSSYNEQFF
TGCGCCAGCAGCCAAGAGGTCGGGAGCTCCTACAATGAGCAGTTCTTC
>TRBV12-5|NA|TRBJ1-2|few
CASGSSQGGLFGYTF
TGTGCTAGTGGTTCCAGCCAGGGCGGATTGTTTGGCTACACCTTC
>TRBV7-9|TRBD1|TRBJ2-5|NA
CASSLGQGATIETQYF
TGTGCCAGCAGCCTGGGACAGGGGGCCACTATAGAGACCCAGTACTTC
>TRBV6-5|NA|TRBJ1-4|NA
CASSYSWGGENEKLFF
TGTGCCAGCAGTTACTCTTGGGGGGGGGAAAATGAAAAACTGTTTTTT
>TRBV30|NA|TRBJ1-5|few
CAWSVRWNQPQHF
TGTGCCTGGAGTGTCCGGTGGAATCAGCCCCAGCATTTT
>TRBV6-4|NA|TRBJ2-3|NA
CASSDGGRGTDTQYF
TGTGCCAGCAGTGACGGCGGCAGGGGCACAGATACGCAGTATTTT
>TRBV29-1|TRBD2|TRBJ2-5|NA
CSVQGLAREAYQETQYF
TGCAGCGTGCAAGGACTAGCCAGGGAGGCTTACCAAGAGACCCAGTACTTC
>TRBV29-1|TRBD2|TRBJ2-1|few
CSDRTSGDHNEQFF
TGCAGCGACAGGACTAGCGGGGACCACAATGAGCAGTTCTTC
>TRBV27|TRBD1|TRBJ1-2|once
CASSASQGAVYGYTF
TGTGCCAGCAGTGCGTCACAGGGGGCTGTCTATGGCTACACCTTC
>TRBV19|NA|TRBJ2-7|NA
CASAAAHGTSDFYEQYF
TGTGCCAGTGCTGCGGCTCACGGGACTTCAGACTTCTACGAGCAGTACTTC
>TRBV5-1|TRBD1|TRBJ2-3|NA
CANSRTGLRTDTQYF
TGCGCCAACTCCAGGACAGGGCTGCGAACAGATACGCAGTATTTT
>TRBV29-1|NA|TRBJ2-7|NA
CSVETQDYEQYF
TGCAGCGTTGAAACCCAGGACTACGAGCAGTACTTC
>TRBV28|TRBD1|TRBJ2-7|NA
CASSLNHRTGAFSYEQYF
TGTGCCAGCAGTTTAAATCATAGGACAGGCGCATTCTCCTACGAGCAGTACTTC
>TRBV10-3|NA|TRBJ1-2|NA
CAITGDLNYGYTF
TGTGCCATCACGGGGGACCTGAACTATGGCTACACCTTC
>TRBV10-3|NA|TRBJ1-5|NA
CAISETERNQPQHF
TGTGCCATCAGTGAGACGGAGAGAAATCAGCCCCAGCATTTT
>TRBV5-1|NA|TRBJ1-5|NA
CASSLGGDQPQHF
TGCGCCAGCAGCTTGGGGGGAGATCAGCCCCAGCATTTT
>TRBV4-3|TRBD1|TRBJ2-7|NA
CASSQAGTGVEQYF
TGCGCCAGCAGCCAAGCCGGGACAGGGGTCGAGCAGTACTTC
>TRBV18|NA|TRBJ2-1|NA
CASSTLADNEQFF
TGTGCCAGCTCAACTTTAGCGGACAATGAGCAGTTCTTC
>TRBV19|NA|TRBJ1-5|NA
CASSIARQPQHF
TGTGCCAGTAGTATAGCGAGACAGCCCCAGCATTTT
>TRBV27|TRBD1|TRBJ2-5|NA
CASSPRPRTGGGGQETQYF
TGTGCCAGCAGTCCCCGCCCCCGGACAGGGGGCGGGGGACAAGAGACCCAGTACTTC
>TRBV5-4|TRBD1|TRBJ2-2|NA
CASSRDSKGTGELFF
TGTGCCAGCAGCCGGGACAGTAAAGGCACCGGGGAGCTGTTTTTT
>TRBV28|NA|TRBJ2-6|NA
CASSPVTGRKSGANVLTF
TGTGCCAGCAGTCCGGTGACAGGGAGGAAATCTGGGGCCAACGTCCTGACTTTC
>TRBV2|NA|TRBJ1-5|NA
CASSAIRESNQPQHF
TGTGCCAGCAGTGCAATTCGGGAGAGCAATCAGCCCCAGCATTTT
>TRBV30|TRBD1|TRBJ1-6|NA
CAWAGTGLTPLHF
TGTGCCTGGGCCGGGACAGGTTTAACTCCCCTCCACTTT
>TRBV6-6|TRBD2|TRBJ2-2|NA
CASNGGGTGELFF
TGTGCCAGCAATGGCGGGGGCACCGGGGAGCTGTTTTTT
>TRBV29-1|NA|TRBJ2-1|NA
CSVPGFQSYNEQFF
TGCAGCGTTCCAGGGTTTCAGTCCTACAATGAGCAGTTCTTC
>TRBV4-3|NA|TRBJ1-2|NA
CASSQGMGGGNYGYTF
TGCGCCAGCAGCCAGGGAATGGGGGGAGGTAACTATGGCTACACCTTC
>TRBV4-1|NA|TRBJ2-3|NA
CASSQDGLFYPHTDTQYF
TGCGCCAGCAGCCAAGATGGTCTATTCTACCCCCACACAGATACGCAGTATTTT
>TRBV4-2|NA|TRBJ1-5|NA
CASSQAGVSNQPQHF
TGTGCCAGCAGCCAAGCAGGGGTTAGCAATCAGCCCCAGCATTTT
>TRBV28|TRBD1|TRBJ2-3|NA
CASEGQGFHTQYF
TGTGCCAGCGAGGGACAGGGATTCCATACGCAGTATTTT
>TRBV6-1|TRBD1|TRBJ1-2|NA
CASSAGTGGTRGYTF
TGTGCCAGCAGTGCCGGGACAGGGGGGACGAGAGGCTACACCTTC
>TRBV7-8|TRBD2|TRBJ2-7|NA
CASSYAMAFGREAGEQYF
TGTGCCAGCAGCTACGCTATGGCCTTTGGGCGGGAGGCAGGTGAGCAGTACTTC
>TRBV2|TRBD1|TRBJ1-2|NA
CASSEATGATYGYTF
TGTGCCAGCAGTGAAGCGACAGGGGCTACCTATGGCTACACCTTC
>TRBV5-6|TRBD1|TRBJ1-2|NA
CASSLSDRGFGYTF
TGTGCCAGCAGCTTATCTGACAGGGGGTTTGGCTACACCTTC
>TRBV29-1|NA|TRBJ2-3|NA
CSVVLASRSNTDTQYF
TGCAGCGTTGTCTTGGCTAGCCGGTCTAACACAGATACGCAGTATTTT
>TRBV5-1|NA|TRBJ1-4|NA
CASSLAATNEKLFF
TGCGCCAGCAGCTTGGCTGCAACTAATGAAAAACTGTTTTTT
>TRBV2|NA|TRBJ1-1|NA
CASSAEQGYTEAFF
TGTGCCAGCAGTGCGGAACAGGGTTACACTGAAGCTTTCTTT
>TRBV5-8|NA|TRBJ1-3|once
CASTDRNFFGNTIYF
TGTGCCAGCACTGACAGAAACTTTTTTGGAAACACCATATATTTT
>TRBV14|TRBD1|TRBJ1-3|NA
CASSHRTGHFSGNTIYF
TGTGCCAGCAGCCACCGGACAGGGCATTTCTCTGGAAACACCATATATTTT
>TRBV9|TRBD2|TRBJ2-7|NA
CASSVGSGSHLEQYF
TGTGCCAGCAGCGTGGGGAGCGGGAGCCACCTGGAGCAGTACTTC
>TRBV7-8|NA|TRBJ1-2|NA
CASSLVWQGTSYTF
TGTGCCAGCAGCTTAGTTTGGCAGGGGACGAGCTACACCTTC
>TRBV4-2|TRBD1|TRBJ1-4|NA
CASSQDGAGGALNEKLFF
TGTGCCAGCAGCCAAGACGGGGCAGGGGGCGCCTTAAATGAAAAACTGTTTTTT